This TCR beta chain was found in a study of regulatory T cells in long-lasting Graves disease. The length of the CDR3 is 13 residues. V was pared by 5 bases and J by 4 bases, with 12 bases between. From germline, CDR1 is SEHNR and CDR2 FQNEAQ (reference sequence). This clonotype was picked up a small number of times. TCR beta libraries were built with iRepertoire HTBI primers and Arm-PCR of CDR3 regions. Using its own MiXCR run on the multiplex PCR reads, TCRdb lists one record per CDR3 protein. In the table there are about 440,000 distinct CDR3 sequences, about 15% of which are singletons. The time point: newly diagnosed GD, antithyroid drugs for less than 3 months. With RNA extracted from PBMCs as input, the TCR library was made. These data were also filed under a second study, of T cells in Graves' hyperthyroidism and ophthalmopathy.

The clonotype originates from a young woman with Graves disease. V usage is TRBV7-9 and J usage is TRBJ2-7, with D possibly TRBD2 on 6 matching bases. The source was peripheral blood mononuclear cells (PBMCs), collected at new diagnosis, from a patient treated with antithyroid drugs. CDR3 sequence (DNA): TGTGCCAGCAGCGGCGGGACTCCGTACGAGCAGTACTTC. Amino acids: CASSGGTPYEQYF. Complete variable domain (other parts from reference TRBV7-9 and TRBJ2-7): DTGVSQNPRHKITKRGQNVTFRCDPISEHNRLYWYRQTLGQGPEFLTYFQNEAQLEKSRLLSDRFSAERPKGSFSTLEIQRTEQGDSAMYLCASSGGTPYEQYFGPGTRLTVT.